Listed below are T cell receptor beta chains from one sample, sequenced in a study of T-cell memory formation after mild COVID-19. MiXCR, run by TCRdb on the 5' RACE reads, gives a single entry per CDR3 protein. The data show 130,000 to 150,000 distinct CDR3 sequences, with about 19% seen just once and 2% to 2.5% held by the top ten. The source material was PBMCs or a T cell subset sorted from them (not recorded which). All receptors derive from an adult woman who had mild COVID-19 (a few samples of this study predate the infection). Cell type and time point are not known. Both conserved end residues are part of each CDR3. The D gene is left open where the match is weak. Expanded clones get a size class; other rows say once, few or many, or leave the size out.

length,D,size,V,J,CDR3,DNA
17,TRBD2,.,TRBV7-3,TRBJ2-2,CASSSSLQGGGHGELFF,TGTGCCAGCAGCTCGTCACTCCAGGGCGGGGGGCACGGGGAGCTGTTTTTT
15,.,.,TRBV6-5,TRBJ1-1,CASSYSFRMNTEAFF,TGTGCCAGCAGTTACTCGTTCAGGATGAACACTGAAGCTTTCTTT
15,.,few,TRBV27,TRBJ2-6,CASSPGTSGANVLTF,TGTGCCAGCAGTCCTGGGACCTCTGGGGCCAACGTCCTGACTTTC
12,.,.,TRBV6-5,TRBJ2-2,CASSYDRGELFF,TGTGCCAGCAGTTACGATCGCGGGGAGCTGTTTTTT
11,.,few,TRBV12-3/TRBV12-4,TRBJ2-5,CASSFNGGQYF,TGTGCCAGCAGTTTTAACGGGGGCCAGTACTTC
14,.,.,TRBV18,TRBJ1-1,CASSPAVKNTEAFF,TGTGCCAGCTCACCGGCAGTTAAGAACACTGAAGCTTTCTTT
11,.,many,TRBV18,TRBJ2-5,CASSPQETQYF,TGTGCCAGCTCACCACAAGAGACCCAGTACTTC
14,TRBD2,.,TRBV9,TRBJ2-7,CASSGERGLHEQYF,TGTGCCAGCAGCGGAGAGCGGGGGCTGCACGAGCAGTACTTC
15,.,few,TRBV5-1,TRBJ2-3,CASSLSPGAGDTQYF,TGCGCCAGCAGCTTGTCTCCAGGGGCTGGAGATACGCAGTATTTT
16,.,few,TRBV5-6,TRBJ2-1,CASSWDQSVSYNEQFF,TGTGCCAGCAGCTGGGACCAGTCCGTCTCCTACAATGAGCAGTTCTTC
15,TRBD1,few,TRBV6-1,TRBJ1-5,CASRTGTGGNQPQHF,TGTGCCAGCAGAACCGGGACAGGGGGCAATCAGCCCCAGCATTTT
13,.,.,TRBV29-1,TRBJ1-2,CSVGAVRGVGYTF,TGCAGCGTTGGGGCAGTCCGAGGGGTTGGCTACACCTTC
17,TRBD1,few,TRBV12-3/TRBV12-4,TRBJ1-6,CASSFRQGAGNSAPLHF,TGTGCCAGCAGTTTCCGGCAGGGGGCAGGGAATAGTGCACCCCTCCACTTT
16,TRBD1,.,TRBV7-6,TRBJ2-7,CASSLQSRGSSYEQYF,TGTGCCAGCAGCTTACAAAGCAGGGGGTCGTCCTACGAGCAGTACTTC
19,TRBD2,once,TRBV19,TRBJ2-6,CASSIEPAGGFSGANVLTF,TGTGCCAGTAGTATAGAGCCAGCGGGAGGCTTCTCTGGGGCCAACGTCCTGACTTTC
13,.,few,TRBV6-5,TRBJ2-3,CASRMTFRDTQYF,TGTGCCAGCAGGATGACTTTCCGGGATACGCAGTATTTT
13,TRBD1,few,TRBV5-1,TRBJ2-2,CASSPQGDGELFF,TGCGCCAGCAGCCCACAGGGGGACGGGGAGCTGTTTTTT
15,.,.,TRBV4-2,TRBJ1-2,CASSPNRDFSYGYTF,TGTGCCAGCAGCCCCAACAGGGATTTTAGCTATGGCTACACCTTC
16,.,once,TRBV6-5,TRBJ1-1,CASSYWGRAMNTEAFF,TGTGCCAGCAGTTATTGGGGACGGGCGATGAACACTGAAGCTTTCTTT
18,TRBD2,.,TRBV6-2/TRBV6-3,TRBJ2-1,CASSYSRTSGGFYNEQFF,TGTGCCAGCAGTTACTCCCGGACTAGCGGGGGATTCTACAATGAGCAGTTCTTC
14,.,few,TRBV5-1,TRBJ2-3,CASSPPAGTDTQYF,TGCGCCAGCAGCCCCCCGGCGGGCACAGATACGCAGTATTTT
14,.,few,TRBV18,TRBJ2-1,CASSPLSSWDEQFF,TGTGCCAGCTCACCACTGTCTAGTTGGGATGAGCAGTTCTTC
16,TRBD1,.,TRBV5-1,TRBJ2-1,CASSSQGESAYNEQFF,TGCGCCAGCAGCTCCCAGGGGGAATCGGCCTACAATGAGCAGTTCTTC
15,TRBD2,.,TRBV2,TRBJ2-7,CASSGSASGRYEQYF,TGTGCCAGCAGTGGGTCTGCTAGCGGGAGGTACGAGCAGTACTTC
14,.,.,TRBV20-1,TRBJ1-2,CSATPVGEGYGYTF,TGCAGTGCTACCCCCGTTGGGGAAGGGTATGGCTACACCTTC
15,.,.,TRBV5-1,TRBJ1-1,CASSLTQTPNTEAFF,TGCGCCAGCAGCTTAACTCAAACACCGAACACTGAAGCTTTCTTT
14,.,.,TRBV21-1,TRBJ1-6,CASSKHRQVKPLHF,TGTGCCAGCAGCAAGCACCGACAGGTGAAACCCCTCCACTTT
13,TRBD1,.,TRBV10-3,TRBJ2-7,CAISDRERDEQYF,TGTGCCATCAGCGACAGGGAGCGCGACGAGCAGTACTTC
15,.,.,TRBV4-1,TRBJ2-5,CASSQQTGVRETQYF,TGCGCCAGCAGCCAACAGACGGGGGTCCGAGAGACCCAGTACTTC
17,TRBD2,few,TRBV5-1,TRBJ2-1,CASSLTGTSGRFDEQFF,TGCGCCAGCAGCTTAACCGGGACTAGCGGGAGGTTCGATGAGCAGTTCTTC
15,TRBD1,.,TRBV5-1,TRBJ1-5,CASSQSGQGNQPQHF,TGCGCCAGCAGCCAATCGGGACAGGGGAATCAGCCCCAGCATTTT
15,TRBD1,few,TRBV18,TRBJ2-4,CASSTDRLAKNIQYF,TGTGCCAGCTCAACGGACAGGCTAGCCAAAAACATTCAGTACTTC
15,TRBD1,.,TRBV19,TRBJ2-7,CASSLRGDRGYEQYF,TGTGCCAGTAGTTTAAGGGGCGACAGGGGCTACGAGCAGTACTTC
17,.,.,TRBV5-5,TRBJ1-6,CASTYTLSGVGHSPLHF,TGTGCCAGCACCTACACTCTATCCGGTGTAGGGCATTCACCCCTCCACTTT
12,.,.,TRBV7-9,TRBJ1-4,CASSPDSEKLFF,TGTGCCAGCAGCCCGGACAGCGAAAAACTGTTTTTT